This T cell receptor (beta chain) emerged from a study of cytomegalovirus exposure and HLA in healthy donors listed by TCRdb under 2017. Concerning the study at large: An earlier analysis of some 600 of the donors reported over 250 Gb of sequence data and 117 million unique TCR beta sequences obtained from approximately 180 million T cells. Roughly 290 gigabases of sequencing data and 70 million to 100 million unique TCR sequences made up an early release that covered some 640 HLA-typed donors. Among the roughly 430 genotyped donors, under 90% belonged to the genetic ancestry cluster associated with self-reported Caucasian donors. The study aimed to test whether cataloging public T cell receptors could reveal signatures of past pathogen exposure. The study profiled the T cell repertoires of 500 to 800 subjects by immunosequencing and related them to cytomegalovirus serostatus. Along with the approximately 650-subject first cohort, a separate validation cohort of around 110 different subjects was used. High-throughput TCR immunosequencing, statistical association of individual TCRs with disease status, and machine learning were combined to predict cytomegalovirus infection status. In a later analysis, previously published TCR beta repertoires from 500 to 750 donors were re-analyzed and high-resolution HLA genotyping was added so that TCR occurrence patterns could be studied. The later analysis used no new phenotypic data to find candidate immune exposures, relying instead on TCR beta sequences and their occurrence across donors. In an earlier analysis of 587 of the donors, high-throughput TCR beta sequencing was used to judge whether each TCR beta V gene segment behaved as functional or pseudogenic. Donor age, sex, ethnicity and CMV serostatus were compiled together with the repertoire data. Genome-wide SNP genotypes for about three fifths of the 666 donors were used in a later genetic analysis, which treated that subset as a discovery cohort. All discovery cohort repertoires had been generated on a single sequencing platform. HLA typing included class I and class II loci at four-digit resolution. Typing coverage varied by locus: about 629-630 donors for A, B, C, DRB1 and DQB1; some 520 for DQA1; more than 600 for DPA1; some 470 for DPB1. A few DR-DQ haplotypes were handled as single units for association and clustering because linkage in the cohort was strong. Among around 400 genotyped donors of the cohort, an average of around 240,000 unique TCR beta nucleotide sequences were sequenced per donor, around 20% of them non-productive. Here is what the overall study found, with its caveats: At a false discovery rate of 0.05, a later analysis linked approximately 18,000 TCR beta sequences to specific HLA alleles. When HLA alleles, especially DR and DQ, strongly co-occurred, attributing TCR associations to individual alleles was difficult. In a later analysis, several top co-occurrence clusters were reported to appear linked to parvovirus B19, influenza, CMV and Epstein-Barr virus. Because HLA typing was missing for some donors at each locus, association tests included only the typed subset. Roughly uniform sequencing depth across donors was assumed in presence/absence analyses, although this assumption may not hold. Some IMGT-functional V segments, including TRBV6-2 and TRBV6-3, could not be told apart with the 87-base-pair reads, so those segments were excluded. The sequencing pipeline was judged likely to have produced a cluster of highly shared sequence variants as a technical artifact. According to a later analysis, most CMV-associated TCR beta chains appeared to be HLA-restricted, and the HLA associations seemed to be driven largely by CMV exposure. Most TCR sequences were observed very rarely across donors, whereas some public TCRs were present in many individuals. Broadly in line with IMGT annotations, most TCR beta V segments showed up in productive rearrangements about 90% or about 30% of the time in an earlier analysis of 450 to 600 of the donors. Immune exposure information for the cohort was limited to CMV serostatus. A few of the identified cytomegalovirus-associated TCR beta chains were confirmed in vitro to be specific for cytomegalovirus antigens. The study gave a list of 150 to 200 TCR beta chains associated with cytomegalovirus. Linkage disequilibrium might explain the correlated functional status among segregating V segments, but an unknown experimental factor could not be excluded. The classifier was reported to diagnose cytomegalovirus status with high specificity and sensitivity in both the original and validation cohorts. The earlier analysis of a few hundred of the donors excluded over 15 rarely observed V segments, including chromosome 9 orphons, because counts were too low. In a later analysis, the rate of TCR association differed among HLA loci, with DRB1 alleles having the most associated TCRs and HLA-C alleles having the fewest. A further reported finding was that TCR beta sequences accurately predicted the HLA-A and HLA-B alleles for most subjects in the first cohort. In a later genetic analysis, a missense DCLRE1C variant was associated with V-gene and J-gene trimming of TCR beta chains, and the association was replicated in an independent cohort. The authors suggested that the approach could potentially be extended to other disease states and immunological phenotypes. In a later genetic analysis, fewer N-insertions in productive TCRs were reported among donors in an Asian-associated ancestry cluster than the roughly 700-donor mean. In a later analysis, HLA-associated TCR beta chains were found to be more clonally expanded and to have lower generation probabilities than equally common non-associated chains. Only TCR beta chains were sequenced in this cohort, and the absence of alpha or paired-chain data limited detectable features.

Concerning this clone: Its cognate antigen has yet to be identified. No clone much larger than this one lies a single base away; base qualities are absent.

CDR1 and CDR2 were assigned from the germline V gene (reference sequence) as LNHNV and YYDKDF. There are 18 amino acids in the CDR3, from cysteine to phenylalanine inclusive. Only the CDR3 DNA is retained, 54 bases long and in frame from the first base. V loses 2 bases at its end and J loses 3 bases; junction bases beyond the gene matches: 10. The cohort consisted of 650 to 700 healthy bone marrow donors. Cohort members were all nominally healthy when sampled, although unrecorded immune exposures were likely present. The donor was CMV seropositive and was included in the group of approximately 310 seropositive cohort members. A peripheral blood sample was collected from each donor, and TCR beta sequencing was performed on peripheral blood mononuclear cells. The Qiagen DNeasy Blood Extraction Kit was used to extract genomic DNA from the blood cell samples. Library construction relied on the immunoSEQ multiplex PCR assay. A mixture of 60 forward primers for TCR Vbeta segments and 13 reverse primers for TCR Jbeta segments was used in the multiplex PCR. The CDR3 region of rearranged TCR beta genes was amplified from genomic DNA with a multiplex PCR assay. The Illumina HiSeq System was used to sequence the amplified TCR beta libraries as 87-base-pair reads. As for the original processing: A later analysis tallied tens of millions of unique TCR beta chains across the 666 repertoires, and roughly 11 million of those chains were shared by two or more donors. To remove PCR and sequencing errors, raw reads were error-corrected and collapsed into unique sequences using a nearest-neighbor algorithm that merged closely related sequences. To assign V, D and J gene segments, CDR3 sequences were aligned to IMGT reference sequences. For a sequence to be retained, a match of at least six nucleotides was required to both a V gene segment and a J gene segment. A rearrangement counted as productive if the CDR3 had no stop codons and remained in frame with V and J, and every other rearrangement counted as non-productive. CDR3 was defined according to IMGT convention as the region running from the second conserved V-encoded cysteine to the conserved J-encoded phenylalanine. The earlier analysis of 587 of the donors excluded any sequence lacking an unambiguous match to a single V gene segment. An earlier analysis of fewer than 750 of the donors called V segments functional above 56.7% productive rearrangements and segregating when the between-donor standard deviation exceeded 5%. A statistical classification framework was built to diagnose cytomegalovirus status from the catalog of TCR beta chain sequences. A later analysis assigned V and J genes by comparing TCR nucleotide sequences with IMGT/GENE-DB human TR gene sequences. A later analysis assigned CDR3 sequences and most-parsimonious VDJ recombination scenarios with the TCRdist pipeline. A later analysis defined each TCR beta chain by its CDR3 amino acid sequence plus V-gene family, and excluded reads lacking a unique V-gene family. A later analysis removed 592 highly shared, low-generation-probability nucleotide sequences to deal with suspected cross-contamination and a sequencing artifact. A later analysis calculated a clonal expansion index for each public chain from normalized within-repertoire ranks of inferred template counts. Generation probabilities in a later analysis came from a VDJ recombination model fitted to out-of-frame rearrangements, and those results were checked against IGoR. In a later analysis, hypergeometric tests were used to score TCR-TCR, TCR-HLA and TCR-CMV co-occurrence, with a repertoire-size bias correction applied to TCR pairs. To estimate false discovery rates, a later analysis permuted the HLA or CMV assignments 20 times. In a later analysis, co-occurring TCRs were grouped with DBSCAN, and TCRdist sequence similarity was added when clustering was performed within HLA-allele-positive subsets. Repertoires with fewer than 30,000 or more than 120,000 public chains, plus five repertoires with anomalous nucleotide sharing, were excluded from co-occurrence clustering. TCRdb holds this immuneACCESS table with in-frame rearrangements only. Some clones are missing; in checked studies, unresolved V genes explain under half, and the rest has no known cause. V, J and clone size were drawn from that table, and D and trimming were deduced from the DNA. The sample data list about 210,000 clones, and about four fifths of these were observed just once. The ten most abundant clones make up approximately 6.5% of the sample.

The chain uses TRBV15 and TRBJ1-1; the central 12 bases match TRBD1. Sequenced: PBMCs. This TCR was sampled from a man aged 40-49 years in good health and CMV-seropositive. The nucleotide sequence is given as TGTGCCACCAGCAGACAATATGCCGGGACAGGGGGCCACACTGAAGCTTTCTTT. Its coded protein is CATSRQYAGTGGHTEAFF.